One sample yielded the 22 T cell receptor beta chains listed below, sequenced in a study of early T cells in non-severe SARS-CoV-2 infection (dated by TCRdb to the early 2020s). The library was made by 5' RACE. Sequenced using a NextSeq 500. TCRdb reprocessing: public reads trimmed at Q25 with fastp, clones called with MiXCR, in-frame beta chains kept. Under each unique CDR3 protein, matching rows form one entry showing the most common genes and DNA. This sample has tens of thousands of distinct CDR3 sequences in its table, and roughly 12% of those were observed once. The ten largest clones add up to approximately 4.7% of the sample. Sequencing was performed on whole blood, taken at baseline. Receptors were obtained from an adult who was a healthcare worker with PCR-confirmed SARS-CoV-2 infection or an uninfected control (not recorded which).

This clonotype was counted ten times or more. This rearrangement joins TRBV12-5 to TRBJ2-1; TRBD1 or TRBD2 may be the D gene (5 bases each). V was clipped by 10 bases and J by 2 bases, with 18 bases between them. Germline values: CDR1 LGHNT, CDR2 FRNRAP. The CDR3 spans 15 residues. The CDR3 DNA follows: TGTGCTATCTCACAGGAGGATATCGCCTACAATGAGCAGTTCTTC. This encodes CAISQEDIAYNEQFF.

This clonotype showed up many times. The chain has TRBV20-1 and TRBJ1-4, with D uncertain. The CDR3 contains 12 residues. Germline CDR1 and CDR2: DFQATT and SNEGSKA (reference sequence). V was shortened by 3 bases and J by 8 bases, with 10 bases between the two germline ends. CDR3 in amino acids: CSASNSREKLFF. Here the CDR3 DNA reads TGCAGTGCTAGCAATTCTAGGGAAAAACTGTTTTTT.

This clonotype came up a few times. The rearrangement links TRBV10-3 to TRBJ2-3; no reliable D call. This CDR3 is built from 12 residues. Trimming left V 6 bases short and J 0 bases short, with 4 bases between. Looked up from germline, CDR1 is ENHRY and CDR2 is SYGVKD. DNA of the CDR3: TGTGCCATCAGGGACAGCACAGATACGCAGTATTTT. Translated, it gives CAIRDSTDTQYF.

In this sample, this clonotype turned up many times. The gene calls are TRBV7-3 and TRBJ1-1, with TRBD1 matching 8 bases. From germline, CDR1 is SGHTA and CDR2 FQGTGA. The CDR3 runs 14 residues. Trimming cost V 5 bases and J 6 bases; bases outside gene matches: 8. The CDR3 protein is CASSARQGLSEAFF. CDR3 coding DNA: TGTGCCAGCAGCGCCCGACAGGGGTTATCTGAAGCTTTCTTT.

The V and J genes are TRBV30 and TRBJ2-7, with 7 bases matching TRBD1. The CDR3 sequence is 13 residues long. J gave up 1 base and V 2 bases, and 2 bases lay outside the gene matches. Germline V lookup: CDR1 GTSNPN, CDR2 SVGIG (reference sequence). CDR3 sequence reads: CAWSPGQSYEQYF. DNA for the CDR3: TGTGCCTGGAGTCCGGGACAGTCCTACGAGCAGTACTTC. The variable domain in full, completed from reference TRBV30 and TRBJ2-7, reads SQTIHQWPATLVQPVGSPLSLECTVEGTSNPNLYWYRQAAGRGLQLLFYSVGIGQISSEVPQNLSASRPQDRQFILSSKKLLLSDSGFYLCAWSPGQSYEQYFGPGTRLTVT.

The DNA for the CDR3 is TGCGCCAGCAGCTTGGGAACAGGGTTGGTTCCGGAGACCCAGTACTTC. Protein: CASSLGTGLVPETQYF. V is TRBV5-1 and J is TRBJ2-5, with a weak D call TRBD1 (6 bases). V was pared by 0 bases and J by 5 bases, with 17 bases between. The CDR3 runs 16 residues. The germline V gene has CDR1 SGHRS and CDR2 YFSETQ.

The gene calls are TRBV20-1 and TRBJ2-2; TRBD2 matches 10 bases. The V gene end was trimmed by 5 bases and the J gene end by 4 bases; junction bases not matched to a gene: 7. The length of the CDR3 is 15 residues. Germline loops: CDR1 DFQATT, CDR2 SNEGSKA (reference sequence). CDR3 loop: CSAVSGGAFTGELFF. CDR3 in DNA: TGCAGTGCTGTAAGCGGGGGGGCCTTCACCGGGGAGCTGTTTTTT.

In this sample, this clonotype turned up many times. The chain combines TRBV20-1 with TRBJ1-1, with 9 bases lining up with TRBD1. This CDR3 has 15 residues. Looked up from germline, CDR1 is DFQATT and CDR2 is SNEGSKA (reference sequence). V trimming: 5 bases; J trimming: 11 bases; junction bases outside the gene matches: 18. The CDR3, as DNA: TGCAGTGCTCGGGCCCCCGGGACAGGGACCGGGAGGGCTTTCTTT. The encoded protein is CSARAPGTGTGRAFF.

This clonotype was counted ten times or more. V gene TRBV24-1 combines with J gene TRBJ1-5, with 9 bases matching TRBD1. The trim removed 7 bases at V and 6 bases at J, leaving 3 bases unmatched. CDR1 is KGHDR, CDR2 SFDVKD, per germline. There are 13 residues in the CDR3. The CDR3 is CATSDRGGQPQHF. CDR3 nucleotides: TGTGCCACCAGCGACAGGGGGGGTCAGCCCCAGCATTTT.

This clonotype has a count of ten or more. The chain links TRBV7-3 to TRBJ2-3; possible D gene TRBD1, 7 bases. In germline, CDR1 is SGHTA, CDR2 FQGTGA. The CDR3 has 16 residues. Trimming removed 2 bases at V and 1 base at J, with 13 bases between. The CDR3 sequence is CASSLGRDRRTDTQYF. CDR3 DNA: TGTGCCAGCAGCTTAGGGCGGGACAGACGCACAGATACGCAGTATTTT.

CDR3: CSVLQGGEQFF. CDR3 DNA: TGCAGCGTTTTGCAGGGAGGAGAGCAGTTCTTC. The chain uses TRBV29-1 and TRBJ2-1; perhaps TRBD2 as D (6 bases). This CDR3 has 11 amino acids. V gave up 5 bases and J gave up 10 bases, with 12 bases separating them. Germline loops: CDR1 SQVTM, CDR2 ANQGSEA.

This clonotype has ten or more counts. The chain combines TRBV7-6 with TRBJ2-3; D call uncertain. Germline V lookup: CDR1 SGHVS, CDR2 FNYEAQ. V lost 3 bases to trimming and J lost 0 bases, with 1 base between them. CDR3 length: 12 amino acids. CDR3 DNA sequence: TGTGCCAGCAGCTTTAGCACAGATACGCAGTATTTT. Translation: CASSFSTDTQYF.

A few counts support this clonotype. The genes are TRBV24-1 and TRBJ1-1; D possibly corresponds to TRBD1 (5 bases). CDR3 length: 13 residues. V lost 8 bases and J 7 bases, leaving 16 bases between the germline ends. Germline V gene data show CDR1 as KGHDR and CDR2 as SFDVKD. The CDR3 loop is CATKGRDLVEAFF. CDR3 DNA: TGTGCCACCAAGGGCAGGGACCTTGTTGAAGCTTTCTTT.

Ten or more counts support this clonotype. The CDR3 DNA follows: TGTGCCACCAGTGAAGACAGGGACTATCAGCCCCAGCATTTT. Encoded protein: CATSEDRDYQPQHF. This chain links TRBV24-1 with TRBJ1-5; 7 bases line up with TRBD1. The trim removed 4 bases at V and 5 bases at J, leaving 4 bases unmatched. The CDR3 is 14 residues long. CDR1 and CDR2 (germline): KGHDR, SFDVKD.

There are many counts of this clonotype. The chain uses TRBV28 and TRBJ1-5; 10 positions agree with TRBD1. This CDR3 has 16 amino acids. The trim removed 3 bases at V and 3 bases at J, leaving 5 bases unmatched. Per the germline V gene, CDR1 is MDHEN and CDR2 is SYDVKM. CDR3 nucleotides: TGTGCCAGCAGTTTGCAGGACAGGGGGTACAATCAGCCCCAGCATTTT. It encodes CASSLQDRGYNQPQHF.

The gene calls are TRBV6-5 and TRBJ1-1; D is perhaps TRBD1 (6 bases). Germline values: CDR1 MNHEY, CDR2 SVGAGI. This CDR3 spans 17 amino acids. Trimming took 0 bases from V and 2 from J, leaving 16 bases between them. The CDR3 DNA reads as TGTGCCAGCAGTTACTCGAAGCGGGGGCGACTAAACACTGAAGCTTTCTTT. This gives the protein CASSYSKRGRLNTEAFF.

The rearrangement uses TRBV6-5 and TRBJ2-1; TRBD2 matches at 9 bases. Trimming took 5 bases from V and 4 from J; bases not matched to a gene: 3. The CDR3 sequence is 14 residues long. Per germline, CDR1 MNHEY and CDR2 SVGAGI. The CDR3 loop is CASSLAGRYNEQFF. CDR3 coding DNA: TGTGCCAGCAGTCTAGCGGGGAGATACAATGAGCAGTTCTTC.

In its sample, this clonotype was seen many times. V gene TRBV4-1 combines with J gene TRBJ2-1; 8 bases map to TRBD2. The CDR3 is made up of 17 amino acids. Per germline, CDR1 MGHRA and CDR2 YSYEKL. Trimming at V came to 2 bases and at J to 6 bases, leaving 12 bases not matched to a gene. The CDR3 protein is CASSQPGAGVKVNEQFF. In DNA, the CDR3 is TGCGCCAGCAGCCAACCAGGAGCGGGAGTTAAGGTCAATGAGCAGTTCTTC.

The genes are TRBV3-1 and TRBJ2-1, with D hard to call. V lost 0 bases and J 7 bases, leaving 7 bases between the germline ends. CDR3 length equals 13 residues. Germline V gives CDR1 LGHDT, CDR2 YNNKEL (reference sequence). CDR3 sequence: CASSQDRQNEQFF. The CDR3 region has the DNA TGTGCCAGCAGCCAAGATAGGCAGAATGAGCAGTTCTTC.

This clonotype has more than one count but fewer than ten. This chain joins TRBV20-1 and TRBJ1-5; 12 nucleotides line up with TRBD1. V lost 1 base, J lost 0 bases, and 10 bases stayed unmatched. Germline V gene lookup returns CDR1 DFQATT and CDR2 SNEGSKA (reference sequence). The CDR3 has 19 residues. Written as DNA, the CDR3 is TGCAGTGCTAGAGGCTACCGGGACAGGGGGCTGAATAGCAATCAGCCCCAGCATTTT. This gives the protein CSARGYRDRGLNSNQPQHF.

The rearrangement uses TRBV7-2 and TRBJ2-7; 8 positions match TRBD1. The CDR3 runs 14 residues. CDR1 and CDR2 (germline): SGHTA, FQGNSA. V shed 5 bases and J 3 bases; nucleotides not matched to a gene: 6. The CDR3 loop reads CASSAQTGVYEQYF. CDR3 coding DNA: TGTGCCAGCAGCGCCCAGACAGGGGTCTACGAGCAGTACTTC.

This chain links TRBV6-5 with TRBJ2-7, with D hard to call. Per the germline V gene, CDR1 is MNHEY and CDR2 is SVGAGI. The CDR3 contains 15 residues. Trimming took off 0 bases at V and 0 bases at J, with 9 bases between the two ends. The CDR3 DNA follows: TGTGCCAGCAGTTACTCGCAGCGTGACTCCTACGAGCAGTACTTC. Amino acids: CASSYSQRDSYEQYF.